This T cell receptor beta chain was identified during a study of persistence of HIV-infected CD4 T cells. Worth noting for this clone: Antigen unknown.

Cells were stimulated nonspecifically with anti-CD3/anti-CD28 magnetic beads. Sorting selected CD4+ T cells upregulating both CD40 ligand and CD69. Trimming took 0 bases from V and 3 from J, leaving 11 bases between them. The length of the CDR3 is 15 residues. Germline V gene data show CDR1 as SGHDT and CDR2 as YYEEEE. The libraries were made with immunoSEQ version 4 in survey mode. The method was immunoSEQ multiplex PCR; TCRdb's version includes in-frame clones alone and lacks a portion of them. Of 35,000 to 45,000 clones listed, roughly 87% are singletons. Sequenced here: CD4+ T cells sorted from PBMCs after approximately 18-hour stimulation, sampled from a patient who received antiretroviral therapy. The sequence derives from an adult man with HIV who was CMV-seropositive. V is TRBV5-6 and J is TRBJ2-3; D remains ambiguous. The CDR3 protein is CASSLGPPATDTQYF. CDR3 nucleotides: TGTGCCAGCAGCTTGGGACCTCCGGCGACAGATACGCAGTATTTT.